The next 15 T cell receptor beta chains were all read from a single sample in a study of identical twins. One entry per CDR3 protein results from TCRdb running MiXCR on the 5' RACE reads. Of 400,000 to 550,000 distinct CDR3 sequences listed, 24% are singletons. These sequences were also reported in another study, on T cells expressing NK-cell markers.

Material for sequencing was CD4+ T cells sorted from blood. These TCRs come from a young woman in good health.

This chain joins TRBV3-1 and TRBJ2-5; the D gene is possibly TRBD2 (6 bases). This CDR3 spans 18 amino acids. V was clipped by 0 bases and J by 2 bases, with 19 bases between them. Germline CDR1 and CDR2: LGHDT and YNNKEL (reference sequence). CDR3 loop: CASSQERQGGSWQETQYF. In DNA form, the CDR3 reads TGTGCCAGCAGCCAAGAGAGGCAGGGAGGTTCGTGGCAAGAGACCCAGTACTTC.

The CDR3 sequence: CARQGGDYGYTF. The CDR3 DNA sequence: TGTGCCAGACAGGGAGGGGACTATGGCTACACCTTC. The rearrangement uses TRBV2 and TRBJ1-2; D perhaps matches TRBD1 (6 bases). Trimming removed 9 bases from V and 3 bases from J, with 11 bases in between. CDR1 SNHLY and CDR2 FYNNEI come from the germline V gene. The CDR3 has 12 amino acids.

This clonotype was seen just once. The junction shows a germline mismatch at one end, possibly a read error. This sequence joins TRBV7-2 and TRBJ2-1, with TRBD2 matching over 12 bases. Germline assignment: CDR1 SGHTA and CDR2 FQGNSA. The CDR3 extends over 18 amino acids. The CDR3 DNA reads TGTGCCAGCAGCCTAGCGGGGGGGCCGGGTTCCACCTACAATGAGCAGTTCTTC. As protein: CASSLAGGPGSTYNEQFF.

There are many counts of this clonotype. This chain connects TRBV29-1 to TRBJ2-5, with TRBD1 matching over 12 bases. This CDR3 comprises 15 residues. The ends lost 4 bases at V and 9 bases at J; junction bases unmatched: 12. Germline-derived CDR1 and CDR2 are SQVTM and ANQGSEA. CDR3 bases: TGCAGCGTTGCTGGTGGGACAGGGGGCGCTTGGTCCCAGTACTTC. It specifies CSVAGGTGGAWSQYF.

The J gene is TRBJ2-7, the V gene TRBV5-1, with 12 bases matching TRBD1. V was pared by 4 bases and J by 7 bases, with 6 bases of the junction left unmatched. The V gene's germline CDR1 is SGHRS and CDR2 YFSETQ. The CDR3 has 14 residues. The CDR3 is CASSGDRGRREQYF. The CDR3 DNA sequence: TGCGCCAGCAGCGGGGACAGGGGGCGCCGGGAGCAGTACTTC.

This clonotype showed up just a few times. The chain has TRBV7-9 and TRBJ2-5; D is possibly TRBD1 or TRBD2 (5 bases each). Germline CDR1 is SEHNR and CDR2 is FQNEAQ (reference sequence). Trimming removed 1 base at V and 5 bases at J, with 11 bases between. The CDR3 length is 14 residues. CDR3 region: CASSLDGGRETQYF. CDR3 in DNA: TGTGCCAGCAGCTTAGATGGGGGACGCGAGACCCAGTACTTC.

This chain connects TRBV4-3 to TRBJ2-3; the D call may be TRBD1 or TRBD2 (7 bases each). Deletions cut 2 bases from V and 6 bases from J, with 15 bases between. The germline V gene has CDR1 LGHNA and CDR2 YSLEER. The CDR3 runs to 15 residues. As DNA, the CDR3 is TGCGCCAGCAGCCAACTCGGCCAGGGGGGGGATACGCAGTATTTT. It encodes CASSQLGQGGDTQYF.

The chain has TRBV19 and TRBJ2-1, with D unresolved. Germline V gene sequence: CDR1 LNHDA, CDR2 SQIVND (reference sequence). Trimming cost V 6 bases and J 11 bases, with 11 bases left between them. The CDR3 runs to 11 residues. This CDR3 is CASRAGIKQFF. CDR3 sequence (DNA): TGTGCCAGTAGAGCCGGCATTAAGCAGTTCTTC.

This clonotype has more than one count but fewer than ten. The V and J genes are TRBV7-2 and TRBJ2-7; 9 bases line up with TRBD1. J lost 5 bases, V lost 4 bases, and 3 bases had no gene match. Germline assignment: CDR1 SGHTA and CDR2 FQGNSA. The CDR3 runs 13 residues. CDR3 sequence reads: CASSWDRDNEQYF. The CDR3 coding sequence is TGTGCCAGCAGCTGGGACAGGGACAACGAGCAGTACTTC.

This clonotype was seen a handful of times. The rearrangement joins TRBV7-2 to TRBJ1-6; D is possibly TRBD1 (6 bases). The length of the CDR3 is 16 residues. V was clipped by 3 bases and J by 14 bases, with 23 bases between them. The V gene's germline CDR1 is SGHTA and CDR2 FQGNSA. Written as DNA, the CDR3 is TGTGCCAGCAGCTTTTCCAGGGTACTCCTACAGGGTACCCTCCACTTT. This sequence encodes CASSFSRVLLQGTLHF.

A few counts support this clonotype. In nucleotides, the CDR3 is TGTGCCAGCAGTTTACAGGGGGGAGTCGGAAACACCATATATTTT. Its protein product is CASSLQGGVGNTIYF. The J gene is TRBJ1-3, the V gene TRBV12-3 or TRBV12-4; 7 bases line up with TRBD1. The CDR3 has 15 amino acids. V lost 2 bases and J lost 4; bases outside the gene matches: 5.

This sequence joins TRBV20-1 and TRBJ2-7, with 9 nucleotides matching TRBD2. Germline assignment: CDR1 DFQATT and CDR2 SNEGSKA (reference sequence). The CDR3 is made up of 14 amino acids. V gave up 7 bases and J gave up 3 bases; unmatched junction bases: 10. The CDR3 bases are TGCAGTGTATTAGCGGGGGCCAACAACTACGAGCAGTACTTC. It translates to CSVLAGANNYEQYF.

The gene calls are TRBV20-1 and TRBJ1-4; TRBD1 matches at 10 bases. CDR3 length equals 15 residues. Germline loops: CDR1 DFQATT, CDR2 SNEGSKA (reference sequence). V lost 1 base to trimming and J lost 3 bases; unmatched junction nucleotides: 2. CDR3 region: CSARGQGASNEKLFF. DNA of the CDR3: TGCAGTGCTAGAGGACAGGGGGCATCTAATGAAAAACTGTTTTTT.

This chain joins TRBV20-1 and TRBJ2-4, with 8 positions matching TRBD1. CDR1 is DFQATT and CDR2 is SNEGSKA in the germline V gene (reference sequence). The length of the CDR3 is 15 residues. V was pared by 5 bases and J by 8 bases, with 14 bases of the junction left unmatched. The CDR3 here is CSAPNPGQAKHIQYF. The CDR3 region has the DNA TGCAGTGCTCCAAATCCGGGACAGGCGAAACACATTCAGTACTTC.

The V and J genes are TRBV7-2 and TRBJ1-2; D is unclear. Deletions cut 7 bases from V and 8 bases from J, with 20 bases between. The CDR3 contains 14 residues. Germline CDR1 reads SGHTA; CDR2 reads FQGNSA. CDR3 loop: CASTRGVRSDGYTF. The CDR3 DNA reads TGTGCCAGCACAAGAGGAGTGAGGTCCGACGGCTACACCTTC.